This T cell receptor beta chain was identified during a study of T cells in Graves' hyperthyroidism and ophthalmopathy. Study context: Blood from the periphery was taken at initial diagnosis, before any treatment.

Germline CDR1 and CDR2: SNHLY and FYNNEI. The CDR3 totals 14 residues. This clonotype came up once. Its antigen is as yet unknown. One end of the junction varies from germline; a read error may be responsible. Findings and caveats of the study: Ophthalmopathy, which appeared later, was predicted by the model a median 6.5 months before onset. Patients with ophthalmopathy were separated from those with stable hyperthyroidism by a 13 V-J model.

The investigators amplified TCR beta CDR3 regions from RNA transcripts. The study used the HTBI primer set for a first-round RT-PCR of the TCR CDR3. TCRdb re-called the multiplex PCR reads with MiXCR, one entry per CDR3 protein. The data show about 200,000 distinct CDR3 sequences, about a sixth seen once. The chain carries TRBV2 and TRBJ2-7; maybe TRBD2 (6 bases). The J call is uncertain, as TRBJ2-1 better fits the DNA end. The sample taken for sequencing was blood. The sequence was obtained from a woman in her 50s with Graves' hyperthyroidism. The CDR3 nucleotides read TGCGCCAGCAGTGAATCCTGGCGGGGCTACGAGCAGTTCTTC. It encodes CASSESWRGYEQFF.